A single sample gave rise to the 19 T cell receptor beta chains below, sequenced in a study of T cells in Graves' hyperthyroidism and ophthalmopathy. Authors of the study amplified TCR beta CDR3 regions from RNA transcripts. The study used the HTBI primer set for a first-round RT-PCR of the TCR CDR3. One entry per CDR3 protein results from TCRdb running MiXCR on the multiplex PCR reads. The data contain roughly 400,000 distinct CDR3 sequences, approximately 25% of them seen just once; the ten biggest clones take up more than 60%. The sequencing input was blood. The receptors come from a man between 50 and 59 years old with Graves' hyperthyroidism.

This clonotype was found many times. The CDR3 coding sequence is TGTGCCAGCAGTGAAAGTCCGGGACCAAACTATGGCTACACCTTC. It is translated as CASSESPGPNYGYTF. The chain links TRBV6-1 to TRBJ1-2, with D possibly matching TRBD1 (5 bases). The V gene's germline CDR1 is MNHNS and CDR2 SASEGT. Trimming removed 2 bases at V and 2 bases at J, with 12 bases between. This CDR3 region has 15 residues.

This clonotype was detected once. The rearrangement joins TRBV5-1 to TRBJ1-6; 7 bases line up with TRBD1. Losses at the gene ends were 4 bases for V and 5 bases for J; bases not matched to a gene: 3. Germline V gene sequence: CDR1 SGHRS, CDR2 YFSETQ. The CDR3 loop spans 14 amino acids. For the CDR3, the DNA is TGCGCCAGCAGCGCCGGGACAGATAATTCACCCCTCCACTTT. This gives the protein CASSAGTDNSPLHF.

This clonotype was seen a few times. V and J are TRBV6-1 and TRBJ2-3; the D gene is possibly TRBD2 (5 bases). This CDR3 is 17 amino acids long. Germline lookup yields CDR1 MNHNS and CDR2 SASEGT. Trimming cost V 4 bases and J 4 bases, with 21 bases left between them. The CDR3 nucleotides read TGTGCCAGCAGTGGAGGGTTGACGGTCTTGGGTCCAGATACGCAGTATTTT. The encoded protein is CASSGGLTVLGPDTQYF.

This clonotype was detected ten times or more. The genes are TRBV12-3 or TRBV12-4 and TRBJ2-7; 15 bases line up with TRBD2. Unmatched junction bases numbered 7, after V lost 2 bases and J lost 2 bases. The CDR3 has 18 residues. CDR3 coding DNA: TGTGCCAGCAGTTTAAAGGGACTAGCGGGAGGTCCCCCCTACGAGCAGTACTTC. Encoded protein: CASSLKGLAGGPPYEQYF.

The sample holds one count of this clonotype. This chain's CDR3 is CASSQTQLGNRESQPQHF. DNA of the CDR3: TGCGCCAGCAGCCAGACCCAACTTGGGAACCGCGAGAGTCAGCCCCAGCATTTT. The rearrangement uses TRBV4-1 and TRBJ1-5, with unresolved D. V lost 3 bases to trimming and J lost 6 bases, with 24 bases between them. The CDR3 spans 18 residues. CDR1 MGHRA and CDR2 YSYEKL come from the germline V gene.

The rearrangement uses TRBV7-3 and TRBJ2-7, with TRBD2 matching over 14 bases. The CDR3 runs to 15 residues. The J segment lost 6 bases and the V segment lost 5 bases, leaving 6 bases of the junction unmatched. CDR1 and CDR2 from the germline V gene are SGHTA and FQGTGA. CDR3 sequence (DNA): TGTGCCAGCAGCAACGAGGGACTAGCGGGAGTCGAGCAGTACTTC. Translated: CASSNEGLAGVEQYF.

This clonotype was recorded at least ten times. This chain connects TRBV5-1 to TRBJ2-1; D might be TRBD2 (5 bases). Germline CDR1 is SGHRS and CDR2 is YFSETQ. The CDR3 contains 13 residues. V gave up 4 bases and J gave up 13 bases, with 18 bases separating them. The CDR3 loop is CASSPATEGRQFF. As DNA, the CDR3 is TGCGCCAGCAGCCCGGCTACCGAGGGCCGACAGTTCTTC.

This chain uses TRBV7-2 with TRBJ1-5, with D possibly matching TRBD1 (5 bases). V lost 4 bases and J 4 bases, leaving 8 bases between the germline ends. Germline V gene data show CDR1 as SGHTA and CDR2 as FQGNSA. The CDR3 contains 13 residues. The CDR3 coding sequence is TGTGCCAGCAGCTGGAGACAGAATCAGCCCCAGCATTTT. This codes for CASSWRQNQPQHF.

In its sample, this clonotype was seen a few times. The chain joins TRBV15 to TRBJ1-1; the D is unclear. This CDR3 has 13 amino acids. Germline-derived CDR1 and CDR2 are LNHNV and YYDKDF (reference sequence). Between the trimmed V and J ends, which lost 3 bases and 5 bases, there was a span of 10 bases. CDR3 sequence (DNA): TGTGCCACCAGCAGCCCCCAGTTGACTGAAGCTTTCTTT. It is translated as CATSSPQLTEAFF.

The chain employs TRBV30 and TRBJ2-3; D gene unclear. With 4 bases removed from V and 2 bases from J, the gap between germline ends came to 7 bases. Germline assignment: CDR1 GTSNPN and CDR2 SVGIG (reference sequence). This CDR3 has 12 residues. This CDR3 is CAWKSATDTQYF. CDR3 DNA sequence: TGTGCCTGGAAATCCGCCACAGATACGCAGTATTTT.

This clonotype was recorded many times. This chain links TRBV27 with TRBJ1-1, with a weak D call TRBD1 (6 bases). Per germline, CDR1 MNHEY and CDR2 SMNVEV (reference sequence). Trimming removed 6 bases at V and 1 base at J, with 15 bases between. CDR3 length: 15 amino acids. The CDR3 loop is CASRRLGGKNTEAFF. CDR3 nucleotide sequence: TGTGCCAGCAGGCGACTCGGGGGCAAGAACACTGAAGCTTTCTTT.

A few counts support this clonotype. The chain employs TRBV15 and TRBJ1-1; the match to TRBD1 covers 9 bases. Trimming removed 5 bases from V and 3 bases from J; junction bases left unmatched: 7. The CDR3 has 15 residues. Germline CDR1 is LNHNV and CDR2 is YYDKDF (reference sequence). The CDR3 sequence is CATSVGQGWDTEAFF. CDR3 bases: TGTGCCACCAGCGTTGGACAGGGGTGGGACACTGAAGCTTTCTTT.

The rearrangement joins TRBV5-6 to TRBJ2-7; the match to TRBD2 covers 10 bases. The CDR3 extends over 14 amino acids. Germline CDR1 and CDR2: SGHDT and YYEEEE. The V segment lost 1 base and the J segment 6 bases; nucleotides outside the gene matches: 4. The CDR3 nucleotides are TGTGCCAGCAGCTTGATTCTAGCGGGAGCCGAGCAGTACTTC. It yields the protein CASSLILAGAEQYF.

This clonotype was counted only a few times. The rearrangement links TRBV20-1 to TRBJ2-3, with 12 nucleotides matching TRBD2. Germline-derived CDR1 and CDR2 are DFQATT and SNEGSKA (reference sequence). The junction had 8 bases not matched to a gene; V was cut back by 6 bases and J by 1 base. This CDR3 comprises 16 residues. The CDR3 nucleotides are TGCAGTGCCCAAAAGACTAGCGGGAGTGGCACAGATACGCAGTATTTT. This encodes CSAQKTSGSGTDTQYF.

This chain joins TRBV20-1 and TRBJ2-7, with TRBD2 identical over 16 bases. The germline CDR1 and CDR2 sequences are DFQATT and SNEGSKA (reference sequence). The CDR3 is made up of 17 amino acids. V lost 4 bases to trimming and J lost 5 bases; unmatched junction nucleotides: 11. This chain's CDR3 is CSATHPGLAGGPNEQYF. Here the CDR3 DNA reads TGCAGTGCTACCCACCCGGGACTAGCGGGAGGGCCTAACGAGCAGTACTTC.

The V gene is TRBV9, the J gene TRBJ2-1, with 8 bases that match TRBD1. The V segment lost 1 base and the J segment 6 bases; nucleotides outside the gene matches: 6. The CDR3 runs to 15 residues. Looked up from germline, CDR1 is SGDLS and CDR2 is YYNGEE. The CDR3 DNA sequence: TGTGCCAGCAGCGTAAATCTTGGGACAGGCAATGAGCAGTTCTTC. It specifies CASSVNLGTGNEQFF.

The chain employs TRBV4-2 and TRBJ2-7; D is undetermined. The germline CDR1 and CDR2 sequences are LGHNA and YNFKEQ. CDR3 length equals 15 residues. Trimming left V 0 bases short and J 1 base short, with 10 bases between. The CDR3 here is CASSQDIAGSYEQYF. CDR3 in DNA: TGTGCCAGCAGCCAAGATATCGCAGGTTCCTACGAGCAGTACTTC.

The genes are TRBV20-1 and TRBJ2-2, with TRBD2 identical over 8 bases. CDR3 size: 15 residues. Germline values: CDR1 DFQATT, CDR2 SNEGSKA (reference sequence). Germline trimming cut 3 bases from V and 1 base from J; bases unmatched to any gene: 4. CDR3 loop: CSASPGLGNTGELFF. The DNA of the CDR3 is TGCAGTGCTAGCCCGGGACTAGGGAACACCGGGGAGCTGTTTTTT.

A few counts support this clonotype. V is TRBV20-1 and J is TRBJ1-2; 7 nucleotides match TRBD1. Trimming removed 5 bases from V and 6 bases from J; junction bases left unmatched: 18. Germline V lookup: CDR1 DFQATT, CDR2 SNEGSKA (reference sequence). The CDR3 contains 16 residues. The CDR3 DNA follows: TGCAGTGCTGGGGACAGTCTGTCCCCCAACCCGGATGGCTACACCTTC. Translated, it gives CSAGDSLSPNPDGYTF.